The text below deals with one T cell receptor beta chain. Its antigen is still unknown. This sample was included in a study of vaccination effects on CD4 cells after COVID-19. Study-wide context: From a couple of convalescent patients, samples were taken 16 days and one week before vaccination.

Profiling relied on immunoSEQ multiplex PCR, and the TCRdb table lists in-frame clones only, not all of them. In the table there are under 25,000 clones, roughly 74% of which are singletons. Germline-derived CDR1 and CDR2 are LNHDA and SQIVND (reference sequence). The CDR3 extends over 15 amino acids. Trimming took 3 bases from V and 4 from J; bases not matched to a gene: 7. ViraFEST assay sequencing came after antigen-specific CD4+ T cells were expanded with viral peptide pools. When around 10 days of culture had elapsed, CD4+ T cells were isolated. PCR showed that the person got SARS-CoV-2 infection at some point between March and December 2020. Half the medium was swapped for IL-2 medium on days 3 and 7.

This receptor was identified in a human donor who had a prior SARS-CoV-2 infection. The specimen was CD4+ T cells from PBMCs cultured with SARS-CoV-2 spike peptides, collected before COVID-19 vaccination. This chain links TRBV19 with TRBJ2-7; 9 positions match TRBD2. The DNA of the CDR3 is TGTGCCAGTAGTATCCTAGGCGGGAGGGGGTACGAGCAGTACTTC. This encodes CASSILGGRGYEQYF.